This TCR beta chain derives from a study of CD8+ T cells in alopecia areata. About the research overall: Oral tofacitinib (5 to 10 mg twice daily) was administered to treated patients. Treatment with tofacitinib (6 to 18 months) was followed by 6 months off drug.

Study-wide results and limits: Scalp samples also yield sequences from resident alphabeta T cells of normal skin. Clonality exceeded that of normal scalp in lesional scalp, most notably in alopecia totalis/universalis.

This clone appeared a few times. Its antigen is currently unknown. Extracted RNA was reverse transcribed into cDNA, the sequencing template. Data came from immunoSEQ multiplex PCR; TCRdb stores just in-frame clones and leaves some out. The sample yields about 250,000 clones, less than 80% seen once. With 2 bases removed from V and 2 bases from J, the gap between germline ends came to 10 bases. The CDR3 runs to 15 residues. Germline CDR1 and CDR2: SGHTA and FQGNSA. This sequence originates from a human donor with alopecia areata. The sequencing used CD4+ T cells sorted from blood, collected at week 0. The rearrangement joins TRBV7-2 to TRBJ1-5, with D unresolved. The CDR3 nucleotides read TGTGCCAGCAGCTTAAGCGGGCCGGGCAATCAGCCCCAGCATTTT. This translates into CASSLSGPGNQPQHF.